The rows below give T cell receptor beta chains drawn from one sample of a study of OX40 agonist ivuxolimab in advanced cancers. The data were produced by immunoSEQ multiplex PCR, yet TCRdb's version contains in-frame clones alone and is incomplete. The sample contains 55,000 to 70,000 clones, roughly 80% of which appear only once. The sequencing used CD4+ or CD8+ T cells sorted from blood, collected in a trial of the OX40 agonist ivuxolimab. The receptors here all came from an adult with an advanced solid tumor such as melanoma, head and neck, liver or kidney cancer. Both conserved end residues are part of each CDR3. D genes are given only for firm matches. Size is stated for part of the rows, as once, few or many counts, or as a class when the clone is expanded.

cdr3_aa: CASSRGLAGGRLYNEQFF
cdr3_nt: TGTGCCAGCAGCAGGGGACTAGCGGGGGGGCGTCTCTACAATGAGCAGTTCTTC
v_call: TRBV28
clone_size: few
d_call: TRBD2
j_call: TRBJ2-1

cdr3_aa: CSVYSMNTEAFF
cdr3_nt: TGCAGCGTTTATAGTATGAACACTGAAGCTTTCTTT
v_call: TRBV29-1
clone_size: NA
d_call: NA
j_call: TRBJ1-1

cdr3_aa: CASSPGLADNEQFF
cdr3_nt: TGTGCCAGCAGTCCGGGACTAGCGGACAATGAGCAGTTCTTC
v_call: TRBV2
clone_size: NA
d_call: TRBD2
j_call: TRBJ2-1

cdr3_aa: CASSIPGVTGELFF
cdr3_nt: TGTGCCAGTAGTATCCCAGGTGTCACCGGGGAGCTGTTTTTT
v_call: TRBV19
clone_size: NA
d_call: NA
j_call: TRBJ2-2

cdr3_aa: CASSSRTGIKNIQYF
cdr3_nt: TGTGCCAGCAGTTCCCGGACGGGAATAAAAAACATTCAGTACTTC
v_call: TRBV28
clone_size: NA
d_call: NA
j_call: TRBJ2-4

cdr3_aa: CASSGRAAQFF
cdr3_nt: TGTGCCAGCAGTGGTCGTGCCGCTCAGTTCTTC
v_call: TRBV2
clone_size: NA
d_call: NA
j_call: TRBJ2-1

cdr3_aa: CASSPDRGQPQHF
cdr3_nt: TGTGCCAGCTCACCAGACAGGGGTCAGCCCCAGCATTTT
v_call: TRBV18
clone_size: NA
d_call: TRBD1
j_call: TRBJ1-5

cdr3_aa: CASSFLRASGSVHQLTDTQYF
cdr3_nt: TGTGCCAGCAGTTTCCTTAGGGCTAGCGGGAGCGTACACCAACTCACAGATACGCAGTATTTT
v_call: TRBV28
clone_size: NA
d_call: TRBD2
j_call: TRBJ2-3

cdr3_aa: CASSLDRGTEAFF
cdr3_nt: TGTGCCAGCAGCCTTGACAGGGGCACTGAAGCTTTCTTT
v_call: TRBV7-8
clone_size: NA
d_call: TRBD1
j_call: TRBJ1-1

cdr3_aa: CAISESTLQGLNYGYTF
cdr3_nt: TGTGCCATCAGTGAGTCGACTCTGCAGGGCCTTAACTATGGCTACACCTTC
v_call: TRBV10-3
clone_size: NA
d_call: NA
j_call: TRBJ1-2

cdr3_aa: CASREPLSPLHF
cdr3_nt: TGCGCCAGCAGGGAGCCTCTGTCACCCCTCCACTTT
v_call: TRBV5-1
clone_size: NA
d_call: NA
j_call: TRBJ1-6

cdr3_aa: CASSDELGNQPQHF
cdr3_nt: TGTGCCAGCAGTGATGAGTTGGGCAATCAGCCCCAGCATTTT
v_call: TRBV6-1
clone_size: NA
d_call: NA
j_call: TRBJ1-5

cdr3_aa: CASSYHESNQPQHF
cdr3_nt: TGTGCCAGCAGTTACCACGAAAGCAATCAGCCCCAGCATTTT
v_call: TRBV6-6
clone_size: NA
d_call: NA
j_call: TRBJ1-5

cdr3_aa: CASSQLGDGNYGYTF
cdr3_nt: TGCGCCAGCAGCCAACTCGGAGACGGTAACTATGGCTACACCTTC
v_call: TRBV4-1
clone_size: NA
d_call: NA
j_call: TRBJ1-2

cdr3_aa: CASSLVYRETEAFF
cdr3_nt: TGTGCCAGCAGCTTAGTCTACAGGGAGACTGAAGCTTTCTTT
v_call: TRBV11-2
clone_size: NA
d_call: NA
j_call: TRBJ1-1

cdr3_aa: CSVEGDPRTGENTEAFF
cdr3_nt: TGCAGCGTTGAAGGCGACCCTAGGACAGGCGAGAACACTGAAGCTTTCTTT
v_call: TRBV29-1
clone_size: NA
d_call: TRBD1
j_call: TRBJ1-1

cdr3_aa: CASSLVVNQPQHF
cdr3_nt: TGTGCCAGCAGCTTGGTCGTCAATCAGCCCCAGCATTTT
v_call: TRBV5-5
clone_size: NA
d_call: NA
j_call: TRBJ1-5

cdr3_aa: CATDVGGTNEKLFF
cdr3_nt: TGTGCCACGGACGTGGGGGGAACTAATGAAAAACTGTTTTTT
v_call: TRBV30
clone_size: NA
d_call: NA
j_call: TRBJ1-4

cdr3_aa: CASTPLGTVNTEAFF
cdr3_nt: TGTGCCAGCACCCCGCTCGGGACAGTAAACACTGAAGCTTTCTTT
v_call: TRBV5-4
clone_size: NA
d_call: TRBD1
j_call: TRBJ1-1

cdr3_aa: CASSPQTGNYGYTF
cdr3_nt: TGCGCCAGCAGCCCCCAGACAGGGAACTATGGCTACACCTTC
v_call: TRBV4-3
clone_size: NA
d_call: TRBD1
j_call: TRBJ1-2

cdr3_aa: CASEGQGVGSYGYTF
cdr3_nt: TGTGCCAGCGAGGGACAGGGGGTGGGGAGCTATGGCTACACCTTC
v_call: TRBV6-4
clone_size: once
d_call: TRBD1
j_call: TRBJ1-2

cdr3_aa: CASSERTGTSYEQYF
cdr3_nt: TGCGCCAGCAGTGAGCGGACAGGGACTTCCTACGAGCAGTACTTC
v_call: TRBV10-2
clone_size: NA
d_call: TRBD1
j_call: TRBJ2-7

cdr3_aa: CASSLSVSSYNEQFF
cdr3_nt: TGTGCCAGCAGTTTAAGCGTCTCCTCCTACAATGAGCAGTTCTTC
v_call: TRBV27
clone_size: NA
d_call: NA
j_call: TRBJ2-1

cdr3_aa: CAWGGTGPGTF
cdr3_nt: TGTGCCTGGGGAGGGACAGGGCCAGGCACCTTC
v_call: TRBV30
clone_size: NA
d_call: TRBD1
j_call: TRBJ1-2

cdr3_aa: CASSPDSGGGTDTQYF
cdr3_nt: TGTGCCAGCAGCCCAGACTCGGGGGGCGGCACAGATACGCAGTATTTT
v_call: TRBV9
clone_size: NA
d_call: NA
j_call: TRBJ2-3

cdr3_aa: CASSFRGVQPQHF
cdr3_nt: TGTGCCAGCAGTTTTAGGGGGGTTCAGCCCCAGCATTTT
v_call: TRBV28
clone_size: NA
d_call: NA
j_call: TRBJ1-5

cdr3_aa: CASQDRGGGYTF
cdr3_nt: TGTGCCAGTCAGGACAGGGGAGGTGGCTACACCTTC
v_call: TRBV2
clone_size: few
d_call: TRBD1
j_call: TRBJ1-2

cdr3_aa: CASISRVGEGNEQFF
cdr3_nt: TGTGCCAGTATCTCGCGGGTGGGGGAGGGTAATGAGCAGTTCTTC
v_call: TRBV19
clone_size: NA
d_call: TRBD2
j_call: TRBJ2-1

cdr3_aa: CASSFSAERPTEAFF
cdr3_nt: TGTGCCAGCAGCTTCAGCGCGGAACGCCCTACGGAAGCTTTCTTT
v_call: TRBV5-4
clone_size: NA
d_call: NA
j_call: TRBJ1-1

cdr3_aa: CASSETRATGELFF
cdr3_nt: TGTGCCAGCAGTGAGACCAGGGCTACCGGGGAGCTGTTTTTT
v_call: TRBV6-5
clone_size: few
d_call: NA
j_call: TRBJ2-2

cdr3_aa: CASSHSRGSSYEQYF
cdr3_nt: TGTGCCAGCTCCCACAGCAGGGGAAGCTCCTACGAGCAGTACTTC
v_call: TRBV18
clone_size: NA
d_call: NA
j_call: TRBJ2-7

cdr3_aa: CASRTGNTEAFF
cdr3_nt: TGTGCCAGCAGGACAGGGAACACTGAAGCTTTCTTT
v_call: TRBV27
clone_size: NA
d_call: NA
j_call: TRBJ1-1

cdr3_aa: CASSYLAGSYNEQFF
cdr3_nt: TGTGCCAGCAGTTACCTAGCGGGCTCCTACAATGAGCAGTTCTTC
v_call: TRBV6-5
clone_size: NA
d_call: TRBD2
j_call: TRBJ2-1

cdr3_aa: CSVSTNTNTEAFF
cdr3_nt: TGCAGCGTTTCCACTAATACGAACACTGAAGCTTTCTTT
v_call: TRBV29-1
clone_size: few
d_call: NA
j_call: TRBJ1-1

cdr3_aa: CASSLDRGRVRWHF
cdr3_nt: TGTGCCAGCTCACTCGACAGGGGGCGCGTAAGGTGGCACTTC
v_call: TRBV18
clone_size: medium-sized
d_call: TRBD1
j_call: TRBJ2-7

cdr3_aa: CASSLKALAGTIPTDTQYF
cdr3_nt: TGTGCCAGCAGCTTAAAGGCGCTAGCGGGGACTATACCCACAGATACGCAGTATTTT
v_call: TRBV7-2
clone_size: NA
d_call: TRBD2
j_call: TRBJ2-3

cdr3_aa: CASSLQSRLYEQYF
cdr3_nt: TGTGCCAGCAGCTTACAGTCCCGGCTCTACGAGCAGTACTTC
v_call: TRBV7-2
clone_size: NA
d_call: NA
j_call: TRBJ2-7

cdr3_aa: CASSLAGTYSYEQYF
cdr3_nt: TGCGCCAGCAGCTTGGCGGGGACATACTCCTACGAGCAGTACTTC
v_call: TRBV5-1
clone_size: NA
d_call: NA
j_call: TRBJ2-7

cdr3_aa: CASSWSRMVTNTGELFF
cdr3_nt: TGTGCCAGCAGCTGGTCCCGGATGGTTACGAACACCGGGGAGCTGTTTTTT
v_call: TRBV21-1
clone_size: NA
d_call: NA
j_call: TRBJ2-2

cdr3_aa: CASSLASGIPTYEQYF
cdr3_nt: TGCGCCAGCAGCCTGGCTAGCGGGATACCAACCTACGAGCAGTACTTC
v_call: TRBV4-3
clone_size: NA
d_call: TRBD2
j_call: TRBJ2-7

cdr3_aa: CASSLGRTGSYEQYF
cdr3_nt: TGTGCCAGCAGCTTAGGGAGGACAGGCTCCTACGAGCAGTACTTC
v_call: TRBV7-7
clone_size: few
d_call: TRBD1
j_call: TRBJ2-7

cdr3_aa: CASRPFSGNTIYF
cdr3_nt: TGTGCCAGTAGACCTTTCTCTGGAAACACCATATATTTT
v_call: TRBV19
clone_size: NA
d_call: NA
j_call: TRBJ1-3

cdr3_aa: CASSLWGTSRETQYF
cdr3_nt: TGTGCCAGCAGCTTATGGGGGACTAGCCGAGAGACCCAGTACTTC
v_call: TRBV7-2
clone_size: NA
d_call: TRBD2
j_call: TRBJ2-5

cdr3_aa: CASSQDRGTVLFF
cdr3_nt: TGCGCCAGCAGCCAAGATAGAGGGACTGTGCTGTTTTTT
v_call: TRBV4-1
clone_size: NA
d_call: NA
j_call: TRBJ2-2

cdr3_aa: CASSWAGVTDTQYF
cdr3_nt: TGTGCCAGCAGTTGGGCAGGGGTCACAGATACGCAGTATTTT
v_call: TRBV28
clone_size: NA
d_call: NA
j_call: TRBJ2-3

cdr3_aa: CASSPQSGQALYGYTF
cdr3_nt: TGTGCCAGCAGCCCCCAATCGGGACAGGCGCTCTATGGCTACACCTTC
v_call: TRBV7-9
clone_size: NA
d_call: TRBD1
j_call: TRBJ1-2

cdr3_aa: CASSSGTGVHYGYTF
cdr3_nt: TGCGCCAGCAGCTCCGGGACAGGGGTACACTATGGCTACACCTTC
v_call: TRBV5-1
clone_size: NA
d_call: TRBD1
j_call: TRBJ1-2

cdr3_aa: CASGREPGNTIYF
cdr3_nt: TGTGCCAGCGGCAGAGAACCTGGAAACACCATATATTTT
v_call: TRBV9
clone_size: once
d_call: NA
j_call: TRBJ1-3

cdr3_aa: CASSEWGGPNTGELFF
cdr3_nt: TGTGCCAGCAGCGAGTGGGGGGGCCCGAACACCGGGGAGCTGTTTTTT
v_call: TRBV9
clone_size: NA
d_call: NA
j_call: TRBJ2-2

cdr3_aa: CASSRPIQWWVQHF
cdr3_nt: TGTGCCAGCAGCCGTCCTATCCAGTGGTGGGTTCAGCATTTT
v_call: TRBV28
clone_size: NA
d_call: NA
j_call: TRBJ1-5

cdr3_aa: CASSQGPPTSGTTQFF
cdr3_nt: TGCGCCAGCAGCCAGGGTCCCCCCACTAGCGGGACGACCCAGTTCTTC
v_call: TRBV4-3
clone_size: once
d_call: TRBD2
j_call: TRBJ2-1

cdr3_aa: CASRPIQGGVLTNEKLFF
cdr3_nt: TGTGCCAGCAGGCCTATACAGGGAGGGGTTTTGACTAATGAAAAACTGTTTTTT
v_call: TRBV28
clone_size: NA
d_call: NA
j_call: TRBJ1-4